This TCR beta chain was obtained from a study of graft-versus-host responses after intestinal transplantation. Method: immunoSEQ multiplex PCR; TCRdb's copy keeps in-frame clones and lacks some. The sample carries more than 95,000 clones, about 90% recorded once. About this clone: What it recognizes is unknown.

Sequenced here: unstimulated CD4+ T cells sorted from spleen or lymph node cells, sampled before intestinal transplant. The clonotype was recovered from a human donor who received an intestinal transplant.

The DNA of the CDR3 is TGTGCCAGCAGCTTATCAGGAGGACTGAACGAGCAGTACTTC. It translates to CASSLSGGLNEQYF. The genes are TRBV7-9 and TRBJ2-7, with D possibly being TRBD2 (5 bases). The CDR3 is made up of 14 amino acids. The germline V gene has CDR1 SEHNR and CDR2 FQNEAQ (reference sequence). Trimming cost V 2 bases and J 5 bases, with 13 bases left between them.